A selection of T cell receptor beta chains follows, all from one sample in a study of T cell responses to AZD1222 COVID-19 vaccine. Profiling relied on immunoSEQ multiplex PCR, and the TCRdb table lists in-frame clones only, not all of them. The sample includes 84,000 or so clones, around 90% of them seen just once. The sample in question was peripheral blood, obtained on day 0 of AZD1222 vaccination. The receptors come from an adult in good health. CDR3s include the opening cysteine and the closing phenylalanine or tryptophan. Each record gives: D gene, CDR3 length, V gene, clone size, J gene, CDR3 protein, CDR3 DNA. A D gene is named only where the DNA matches it firmly. Only some rows state a clone size, as once, few, many or a class for expanded clones.

-	14	TRBV2	-	TRBJ2-2	CASSGGLDTGELFF	TGTGCCAGCAGTGGAGGGTTGGACACCGGGGAGCTGTTTTTT
TRBD2	16	TRBV3-1/TRBV3-2	once	TRBJ2-3	CASSQEAGGVADTQYF	TGTGCCAGCAGCCAAGAAGCGGGAGGGGTTGCAGATACGCAGTATTTT
-	15	TRBV28	-	TRBJ2-2	CASNPGAMNTGELFF	TGTGCCAGCAATCCCGGGGCGATGAACACCGGGGAGCTGTTTTTT
-	13	TRBV27	-	TRBJ1-1	CASSLVSGTEAFF	TGTGCCAGCAGTCTGGTGTCAGGCACTGAAGCTTTCTTT
TRBD1	15	TRBV15	-	TRBJ1-4	CATSRTGGDRGKLFF	TGTGCCACCAGCAGGACAGGGGGCGATCGCGGAAAACTGTTTTTT
-	15	TRBV6-5	-	TRBJ2-7	CASWARLRDSYEQYF	TGTGCCAGCTGGGCTCGGCTAAGAGACTCCTACGAGCAGTACTTC
-	17	TRBV4-1	-	TRBJ2-5	CASSQAVGDTSQETQYF	TGCGCCAGCAGCCAAGCAGTGGGGGACACTTCCCAAGAGACCCAGTACTTC
-	15	TRBV7-9	-	TRBJ1-4	CASSLESTTNEKLFF	TGTGCCAGCAGCTTAGAGTCAACAACTAATGAAAAACTGTTTTTT
TRBD1	16	TRBV19	once	TRBJ2-4	CASSIVGEGARNIQYF	TGTGCCAGTAGTATAGTAGGTGAGGGGGCGCGGAACATTCAGTACTTC
-	13	TRBV5-4	few	TRBJ2-5	CASSLDTQETQYF	TGTGCCAGCAGCTTGGATACTCAAGAGACCCAGTACTTC
TRBD1	14	TRBV18	-	TRBJ2-1	CASSLQGAQVEQFF	TGTGCCAGCTCATTACAGGGGGCGCAGGTTGAGCAGTTCTTC
-	13	TRBV12-3/TRBV12-4	-	TRBJ1-1	CASRVTDTTEAFF	TGTGCCAGCAGGGTGACAGACACCACTGAAGCTTTCTTT
-	15	TRBV10-1	-	TRBJ2-1	CASSESGDWQREQFF	TGCGCCAGCAGTGAGTCCGGGGATTGGCAGCGTGAGCAGTTCTTC
-	15	TRBV5-1	once	TRBJ2-3	CASSSVGGGTDTQYF	TGCGCCAGCAGCTCAGTGGGGGGTGGCACAGATACGCAGTATTTT
-	13	TRBV2	few	TRBJ1-2	CASSDNGNYGYTF	TGTGCCAGCAGTGATAACGGAAACTATGGCTACACCTTC
-	15	TRBV4-1	-	TRBJ2-7	CASSQDAVQPYEQYF	TGCGCCAGCAGCCAAGATGCGGTACAGCCCTACGAGCAGTACTTC
-	14	TRBV19	-	TRBJ2-7	CASSISRVAYEQYF	TGTGCCAGTAGTATTTCCAGGGTTGCCTACGAGCAGTACTTC
-	12	TRBV7-9	-	TRBJ1-2	CASSRQNYGYTF	TGTGCCAGCAGCCGACAGAATTATGGCTACACCTTC
-	15	TRBV11-2	-	TRBJ1-6	CASSPQQGPNSPLHF	TGTGCCAGCAGCCCACAACAGGGACCTAATTCACCCCTCCACTTT
-	16	TRBV6-1	-	TRBJ2-7	CASSEGPFPGAYEQYF	TGTGCCAGCAGTGAAGGACCATTTCCCGGGGCTTACGAGCAGTACTTC
TRBD2	17	TRBV30	-	TRBJ2-1	CAWSVGVLATIYNEQFF	TGTGCCTGGAGTGTAGGAGTACTAGCGACGATCTACAATGAGCAGTTCTTC
TRBD1	15	TRBV2	-	TRBJ2-7	CASSEDRGSSYEQYF	TGTGCCAGCAGTGAAGACAGGGGAAGCTCCTACGAGCAGTACTTC
-	14	TRBV28	-	TRBJ1-1	CASMIGGYVTEAFF	TGTGCCAGCATGATCGGGGGTTATGTCACTGAAGCTTTCTTT
-	15	TRBV27	-	TRBJ1-1	CASGPQGTTNTEAFF	TGTGCCAGCGGACCGCAGGGTACTACGAACACTGAAGCTTTCTTT
TRBD1	17	TRBV28	-	TRBJ1-2	CASNEAGQGVGGYGYTF	TGTGCCAGCAACGAGGCAGGACAGGGCGTAGGGGGCTATGGCTACACCTTC
-	15	TRBV4-2	-	TRBJ1-2	CASSQALGTNYGYTF	TGTGCCAGCAGCCAAGCTCTCGGAACTAACTATGGCTACACCTTC
TRBD2	14	TRBV27	-	TRBJ2-2	CASSAGRVTGELFF	TGTGCCAGCAGCGCAGGGAGGGTCACCGGGGAGCTGTTTTTT
-	15	TRBV14	-	TRBJ1-2	CASSPRIGSAGGYTF	TGTGCCAGCAGCCCTCGGATTGGTTCAGCAGGTGGCTACACCTTC
TRBD1	16	TRBV18	-	TRBJ1-4	CASSPRAGGNYEKLFF	TGTGCCAGCTCACCACGCGCAGGGGGAAACTATGAAAAACTGTTTTTT
-	12	TRBV12-3/TRBV12-4	-	TRBJ1-1	CASTRTSGEAFF	TGTGCCAGCACTCGGACATCCGGGGAAGCTTTCTTT
-	15	TRBV3-1/TRBV3-2	-	TRBJ1-1	CASSFTTLQNTEAFF	TGTGCCAGCTCCTTTACCACCCTTCAGAACACTGAAGCTTTCTTT
-	13	TRBV19	-	TRBJ1-1	CASTVQGLTEAFF	TGTGCCAGTACCGTTCAGGGTCTCACTGAAGCTTTCTTT
TRBD2	15	TRBV20-1	-	TRBJ2-2	CSASVRGGPSGELFF	TGCAGTGCTAGTGTTCGCGGGGGGCCTAGCGGGGAGCTGTTTTTT
TRBD1	19	TRBV7-9	-	TRBJ1-2	CASSFNDRDRGQPRYGYTF	TGTGCCAGCAGCTTTAATGACCGGGACAGGGGGCAGCCTCGCTATGGCTACACCTTC
-	16	TRBV28	-	TRBJ1-5	CASSLYGGLSNQPQHF	TGTGCCAGCAGTTTGTACGGGGGGCTTAGCAATCAGCCCCAGCATTTT
TRBD1	16	TRBV7-8	-	TRBJ1-2	CASSRGDRDPTHGYTF	TGTGCCAGCAGCCGAGGGGACAGGGATCCGACCCATGGCTACACCTTC
-	13	TRBV29-1	-	TRBJ1-5	CSVSEGQGQPQHF	TGCAGCGTTTCCGAGGGGCAGGGGCAGCCCCAGCATTTT
-	12	TRBV19	-	TRBJ1-1	CASSMGGTEAFF	TGTGCCAGTAGTATGGGGGGCACTGAAGCTTTCTTT
TRBD1	15	TRBV3-1/TRBV3-2	-	TRBJ1-1	CASSIARWQGARAFF	TGTGCCAGCAGTATCGCCCGGTGGCAGGGGGCGCGGGCTTTCTTT
TRBD1	16	TRBV5-8	-	TRBJ1-6	CASSLGEGQGYSPLHF	TGTGCCAGCAGCTTGGGGGAAGGACAGGGTTATTCACCCCTCCACTTT
-	15	TRBV7-9	-	TRBJ1-4	CASSLTGGGGEKLFF	TGTGCCAGCAGTTTAACTGGGGGAGGGGGTGAAAAACTGTTTTTT
-	15	TRBV18	few	TRBJ1-2	CASSEQGLGIHGYTF	TGTGCCAGCTCAGAGCAAGGCCTGGGAATACATGGCTACACCTTC
TRBD2	15	TRBV28	-	TRBJ2-7	CASRLGAGDLYEQYF	TGTGCCAGCAGACTTGGGGCGGGAGATCTCTACGAGCAGTACTTC
TRBD1	14	TRBV7-9	-	TRBJ1-5	CASSPGQGGQPQHF	TGTGCCAGCAGCCCCGGACAGGGCGGGCAGCCCCAGCATTTT
TRBD1	16	TRBV27	-	TRBJ2-7	CASSHTGTAYSYEQYF	TGTGCCAGCAGTCACACCGGGACAGCCTACTCCTACGAGCAGTACTTC
-	15	TRBV4-1	-	TRBJ2-1	CASSQGGSSYNEQFF	TGCGCCAGCAGCCAAGGGGGGAGCTCCTACAATGAGCAGTTCTTC
TRBD1	13	TRBV2	-	TRBJ2-7	CASSRDRAYEQYF	TGTGCCAGCAGTAGGGACAGGGCCTACGAGCAGTACTTC